Below are 9 T cell receptor beta chains sequenced from a single sample in a study of blood T cell repertoires in COVID-19. Assay used: immunoSEQ multiplex PCR; TCRdb lists only in-frame clones, some missing. Of around 100,000 clones listed, about 81% are singletons. Sequencing input: peripheral blood. These receptors came from a man in his sixties or seventies with acute or convalescent COVID-19.

The chain recombines TRBV3-1 (or the pseudogene TRBV3-2) with TRBJ2-2; the D gene is possibly TRBD1 (7 bases). V lost 3 bases and J 4 bases, leaving 15 bases between the germline ends. CDR1 is LGHDT and CDR2 is YNNKEL in the germline V gene (reference sequence). The CDR3 spans 16 residues. CDR3 sequence: CASSHLYRGGTGELFF. In nucleotides, the CDR3 is TGTGCCAGCAGCCACCTCTACAGGGGAGGCACCGGGGAGCTGTTTTTT.

The rearrangement uses TRBV10-1 and TRBJ2-7; 8 nucleotides align to TRBD2. V lost 2 bases and J lost 3; bases outside the gene matches: 9. CDR1 WNHNN and CDR2 SYGVQD come from the germline V gene (reference sequence). The CDR3 is made up of 16 amino acids. The CDR3 sequence is CASSEAPHGGVYEQYF. In DNA form, the CDR3 reads TGCGCCAGCAGTGAGGCCCCCCACGGGGGGGTCTACGAGCAGTACTTC.

This chain joins TRBV7-3 and TRBJ1-2; 10 bases fit TRBD1. The CDR3 totals 15 residues. After removal of 5 bases from V and 3 bases from J, the junction contained 6 bases not matched to a gene. The germline CDR1 and CDR2 sequences are SGHTA and FQGTGA. The CDR3 sequence is CASSQSGQGHYGYTF. In DNA, the CDR3 is TGTGCCAGCAGCCAGTCGGGACAGGGGCACTATGGCTACACCTTC.

V usage is TRBV11-2 and J usage is TRBJ2-3; D call uncertain. In germline, CDR1 is SGHAT, CDR2 FQNNGV. The CDR3 spans 15 residues. Between the trimmed V and J ends, which lost 1 base and 4 bases, there was a span of 12 bases. This chain's CDR3 is CASSLGGVAADTQYF. CDR3 DNA sequence: TGTGCCAGCAGCTTAGGCGGAGTGGCGGCAGATACGCAGTATTTT.

This clone came up once. The chain is built from TRBV18 and TRBJ1-1; 10 positions match TRBD1. Trimming removed 5 bases from V and 4 bases from J; junction bases left unmatched: 7. The CDR3 consists of 15 residues. Germline V CDR1 and CDR2: KGHSH, LQKENI. The DNA of the CDR3 is TGTGCCAGCTCAGTGGGACAGGGGAAGGGCACTGAAGCTTTCTTT. Its translation: CASSVGQGKGTEAFF.

The rearrangement uses TRBV3-1 (or the pseudogene TRBV3-2) and TRBJ1-1; possibly TRBD1 for D (6 bases). V lost 2 bases and J 4 bases, leaving 14 bases between the germline ends. The CDR3 has 15 residues. Germline V CDR1 and CDR2: LGHDT, YNNKEL (reference sequence). The CDR3, as DNA: TGTGCCAGCAGCCAATCGGGCAGAGGGGGCACTGAAGCTTTCTTT. As protein: CASSQSGRGGTEAFF.

This sequence joins TRBV7-3 and TRBJ2-1, with D perhaps TRBD2 (6 bases). The CDR3 is made up of 13 amino acids. V lost 5 bases to trimming and J lost 6 bases, with 11 bases between them. The germline CDR1 and CDR2 sequences are SGHTA and FQGTGA. CDR3 nucleotide sequence: TGTGCCAGCAGCCGAGGAGGGGCCAATGAGCAGTTCTTC. Its translation is CASSRGGANEQFF. Variable domain in full (rest from reference TRBV7-3 and TRBJ2-1): GAGVSQTPSNKVTEKGKYVELRCDPISGHTALYWYRQSLGQGPEFLIYFQGTGAADDSGLPNDRFFAVRPEGSVSTLKIQRTERGDSAVYLCASSRGGANEQFFGPGTRLTVL.

V is TRBV5-1 and J is TRBJ1-3; TRBD1 matches at 7 bases. This CDR3 has 15 amino acids. V trimming: 2 bases; J trimming: 2 bases; junction bases outside the gene matches: 4. Germline CDR1 SGHRS, CDR2 YFSETQ. The CDR3 nucleotides read TGCGCCAGCAGCTTAGAGGGACAGCCTGGAAACACCATATATTTT. Amino acid sequence: CASSLEGQPGNTIYF.

The chain combines TRBV19 with TRBJ1-1; no firm D call. V lost 4 bases to trimming and J lost 4 bases, with 19 bases between them. The germline gives CDR1 LNHDA, CDR2 SQIVND (reference sequence). The CDR3 consists of 16 residues. The CDR3 region is CASSTPGREGSTEAFF. For the CDR3, the DNA is TGTGCCAGTAGTACCCCAGGTAGGGAGGGTAGCACTGAAGCTTTCTTT.